A single sample is the source of the 8 T cell receptor beta chains below, sequenced in a study of blood T cells in healthy people across ages. PCR was performed a second time for about 7 to 12 cycles using a sample-barcoded 5' primer and a J-beta primer mix. Using its own MiXCR run on the 5' RACE reads, TCRdb lists one record per CDR3 protein. Of fewer than 1.5 million distinct CDR3 sequences in the sample, approximately 42% are singletons; the top ten hold 7% to 9.5%. Material: blood. Receptor source: a woman aged 18-35 years in good health.

The rearrangement joins TRBV20-1 to TRBJ2-3; D gene uncertain. The CDR3 totals 16 residues. The germline V and J ends were trimmed by 3 bases and 2 bases, with 18 bases remaining between them. Germline CDR1 reads DFQATT; CDR2 reads SNEGSKA (reference sequence). The CDR3 bases are TGCAGTGCTAGGCAATTGATTGGTGGCTTCACAGATACGCAGTATTTT. It translates to CSARQLIGGFTDTQYF.

CDR3: CASSSYDRDRERYEQFF. The CDR3 nucleotides are TGTGCCAGCAGCTCTTATGACCGGGACAGGGAGAGATATGAGCAGTTCTTC. The J gene is TRBJ2-1, the V gene TRBV12-3 or TRBV12-4; 9 bases map to TRBD1. The V and J ends lost 6 bases and 8 bases, in that order; junction bases with no gene match: 17. CDR3 length: 17 residues.

This chain connects TRBV30 to TRBJ2-4; possible D gene TRBD1, 5 bases. The V end lost 2 bases, the J end lost 2 bases, and 13 bases lay between the germline ends. This CDR3 has 15 amino acids. Germline CDR1 reads GTSNPN; CDR2 reads SVGIG (reference sequence). Here the CDR3 reads CAWSPSRVTKNIQYF. In nucleotides, the CDR3 is TGTGCCTGGAGTCCCTCCAGGGTTACCAAAAACATTCAGTACTTC.

The rearrangement joins TRBV6-1 to TRBJ2-7; 11 bases are a match to TRBD1. The germline CDR1 and CDR2 sequences are MNHNS and SASEGT. Trimming at V came to 5 bases and at J to 2 bases, leaving 8 bases not matched to a gene. The CDR3 has 16 amino acids. CDR3: CASSRTGTGGPYEQYF. The CDR3 DNA is TGTGCCAGCAGTCGGACTGGGACAGGGGGACCCTACGAGCAGTACTTC.

Remarks on this clonotype: Germline is not matched at one junction end, which may reflect a read error. The J gene is TRBJ2-7, the V gene TRBV20-1; the D gene is possibly TRBD2 (5 bases). The germline CDR1 and CDR2 sequences are DFQATT and SNEGSKA (reference sequence). The CDR3 covers 13 residues. This chain's CDR3 is CSARDYFSYEQYF. CDR3 coding DNA: TGCAGTGCGAGAGACTACTTTTCCTACGAGCAGTACTTC.

The chain links TRBV25-1 to TRBJ2-3; D might be TRBD1 (6 bases). Trimming cost V 6 bases and J 2 bases, with 15 bases left between them. This CDR3 is 15 amino acids long. Germline V lookup: CDR1 MGHDK, CDR2 SYGVNS. CDR3 nucleotide sequence: TGTGCCAGCAGGAGAGCACAGGGATTCACAGATACGCAGTATTTT. This encodes CASRRAQGFTDTQYF.

This clonotype was picked up one time. The chain links TRBV5-1 to TRBJ2-1; D gene ambiguous. CDR3 length: 13 amino acids. Per germline, CDR1 SGHRS and CDR2 YFSETQ. V was clipped by 5 bases and J by 9 bases, with 15 bases between them. CDR3 coding DNA: TGCGCCAGCAGTCTCGAATGGACGGGTGAGCAGTTCTTC. It translates to CASSLEWTGEQFF.

This clonotype has just a few counts. The rearrangement links TRBV20-1 to TRBJ2-1, with TRBD2 as a possible D gene (5 bases). Per germline, CDR1 DFQATT and CDR2 SNEGSKA (reference sequence). The CDR3 is 12 residues long. The CDR3, as DNA: TGCAGGGTAGGACTGTTGGACAATGAGCAGTTCTTC. It codes for CRVGLLDNEQFF.